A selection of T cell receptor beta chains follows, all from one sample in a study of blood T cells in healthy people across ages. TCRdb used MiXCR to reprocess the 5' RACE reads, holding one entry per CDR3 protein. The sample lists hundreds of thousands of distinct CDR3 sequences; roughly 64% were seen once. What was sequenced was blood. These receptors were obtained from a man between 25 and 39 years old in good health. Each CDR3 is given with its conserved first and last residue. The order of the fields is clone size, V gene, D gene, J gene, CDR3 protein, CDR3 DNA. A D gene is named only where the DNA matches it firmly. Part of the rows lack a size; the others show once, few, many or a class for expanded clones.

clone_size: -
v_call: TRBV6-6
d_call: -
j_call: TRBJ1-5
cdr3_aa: CASSDMGNQPQHF
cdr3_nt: TGTGCCAGCAGTGACATGGGGAATCAGCCCCAGCATTTT

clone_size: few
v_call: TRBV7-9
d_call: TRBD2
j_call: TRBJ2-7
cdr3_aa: CASSSPGRGGTTYEQYF
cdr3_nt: TGTGCCAGCAGCTCTCCCGGTCGCGGGGGGACCACCTACGAGCAGTACTTC

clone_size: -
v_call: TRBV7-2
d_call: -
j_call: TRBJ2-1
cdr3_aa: CASSPTWGRAYEQFF
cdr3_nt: TGTGCCAGCAGCCCAACATGGGGCAGGGCCTATGAGCAGTTCTTC

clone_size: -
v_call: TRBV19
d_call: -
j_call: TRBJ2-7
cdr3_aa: CASSQSFGEQYF
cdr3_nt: TGTGCCAGTAGTCAAAGTTTCGGCGAGCAGTACTTC

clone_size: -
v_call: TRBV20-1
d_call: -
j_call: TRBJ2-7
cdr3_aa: CSARARDNYEQYF
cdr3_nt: TGCAGTGCCCGAGCCCGGGACAACTACGAGCAGTACTTC

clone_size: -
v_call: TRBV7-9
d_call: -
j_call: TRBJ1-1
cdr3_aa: CASSFVGVLTLDTEAFF
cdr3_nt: TGTGCCAGCAGCTTCGTTGGGGTTTTGACCTTGGACACTGAAGCTTTCTTT

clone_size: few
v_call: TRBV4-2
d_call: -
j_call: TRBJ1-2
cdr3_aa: CASSQGGIGYTF
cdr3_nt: TGTGCCAGCAGCCAAGGAGGTATCGGCTACACCTTC

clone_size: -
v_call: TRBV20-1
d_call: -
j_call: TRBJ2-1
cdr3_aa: CSASGLGRGSSYNEQFF
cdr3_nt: TGCAGTGCTAGTGGCTTAGGGCGCGGCAGCTCCTACAATGAGCAGTTCTTC

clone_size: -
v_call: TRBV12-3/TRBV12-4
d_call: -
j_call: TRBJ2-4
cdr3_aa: CASSHGLARAKNIQYF
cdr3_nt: TGTGCCAGCAGTCACGGACTCGCCCGGGCCAAAAACATTCAGTACTTC

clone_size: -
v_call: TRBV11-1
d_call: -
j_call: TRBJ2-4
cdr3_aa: CASSLKYSWGEKNIQYF
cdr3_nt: TGTGCCAGCAGCTTAAAGTATTCCTGGGGGGAGAAAAACATTCAGTACTTC

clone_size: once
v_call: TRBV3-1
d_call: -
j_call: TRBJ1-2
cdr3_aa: CASTPGGGSYGYTF
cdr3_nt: TGTGCCAGCACCCCGGGAGGAGGGAGCTATGGCTACACCTTC

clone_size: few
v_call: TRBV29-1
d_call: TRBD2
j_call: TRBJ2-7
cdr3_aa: CSVARTSSHEQYF
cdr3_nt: TGTAGCGTTGCCAGGACTAGCAGCCACGAGCAGTACTTC

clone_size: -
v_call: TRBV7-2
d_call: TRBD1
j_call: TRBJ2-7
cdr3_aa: CASSSPPGQGVYEQYF
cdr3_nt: TGTGCCAGCAGCTCACCCCCAGGACAGGGCGTCTACGAGCAGTACTTC

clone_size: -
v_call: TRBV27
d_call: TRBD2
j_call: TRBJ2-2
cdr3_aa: CASSPTRGLASVAGELFF
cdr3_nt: TGTGCCAGCAGTCCGACTAGGGGACTAGCGTCGGTCGCCGGGGAGCTGTTTTTT

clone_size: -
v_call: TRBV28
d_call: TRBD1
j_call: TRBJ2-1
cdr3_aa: CASRRQGASDEQFF
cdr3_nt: TGTGCCAGCAGACGACAGGGGGCTAGTGATGAGCAGTTCTTC

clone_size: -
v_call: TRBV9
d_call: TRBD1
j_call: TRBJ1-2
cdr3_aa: CASSVDDRVYDGYTF
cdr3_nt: TGTGCCAGCAGCGTAGACGACAGGGTCTACGACGGCTACACCTTC